This T cell receptor (beta chain) was captured in a study of blood T cell repertoires in COVID-19. Overall study: Italy, Spain and the United States were the sources of the convalescent and acute COVID-19 samples. Sources were T cells, B-cell-depleted T cells, or PBMCs; the material itself was cDNA or gDNA.

In the authors' methods: Nucleated cell counts were estimated from reference gene primer amplification. The method was immunoSEQ multiplex PCR; TCRdb's version includes in-frame clones alone and lacks a portion of them. V and J calls and clone size are those listed in that table; D and trimming were worked out from the DNA. The sample gives some 270,000 clones, roughly 85% of which show up once; approximately 10% is in the top ten. In this sample, this clone turned up a few times. The CDR3 covers 12 residues. Germline V CDR1 and CDR2: SGHDT, YYEEEE. Trimming took off 4 bases at V and 8 bases at J, with 12 bases between the two ends.

This clonotype originated in a woman in her seventies with acute or convalescent COVID-19. Source material: peripheral blood. V is TRBV5-6 and J is TRBJ1-2, with D possibly being TRBD1 (6 bases). CDR3: CASSRTDRGYTF. The CDR3 region has the DNA TGTGCCAGCAGCCGGACAGATAGGGGCTACACCTTC.